These T cell receptor beta chains were read from a single sample in a study of T cells in Graves' hyperthyroidism and ophthalmopathy. One entry per CDR3 protein results from TCRdb running MiXCR on the multiplex PCR reads. Among around 520,000 distinct CDR3 sequences listed, under 15% were seen once. The sequenced material came from blood. The receptor set was obtained from a woman in her late teens or twenties with Graves' hyperthyroidism. Both conserved end residues are part of each CDR3. The D gene is left open where the match is weak. Where a row states a size, it is once, few, many or the class of an expanded clone; other rows omit it.

>NA|TRBV3-1|TRBJ1-1|many
TGTGCCAGCAGCCACCTCGCAGCTCGGAACACTGAAGCTTTCTTT
CASSHLAARNTEAFF
>TRBD2|TRBV24-1|TRBJ2-3|many
TGTGCCACCAGTGATACAAGCGGGAGTCCTCATACGCAGTATTTT
CATSDTSGSPHTQYF
>NA|TRBV11-2|TRBJ1-2|many
TGTGCCAGCAGCTTATTTACGGAGGGAATGGGAGGCTACACCTTC
CASSLFTEGMGGYTF
>NA|TRBV12-3/TRBV12-4|TRBJ2-5|many
TGTGCCAGCAGTTTTTGGGGAGTTGGCCCCCGGGAGACCCAGTACTTC
CASSFWGVGPRETQYF
>TRBD1|TRBV2|TRBJ2-5|many
TGTGCCAGCAGTCCGACAGGGGGCACGGAGACCCAGTACTTC
CASSPTGGTETQYF
>TRBD2|TRBV5-5|TRBJ2-3|few
TGTGCCAGCAGCTCATCAAGACTAGCGGGAGACCTCACAGATACGCAGTATTTT
CASSSSRLAGDLTDTQYF
>NA|TRBV2|TRBJ1-1|many
TGTGCCAGCAGTGAAGCGCTCGGAGGAGACACTGAAGCTTTCTTT
CASSEALGGDTEAFF
>TRBD2|TRBV29-1|TRBJ2-7|many
TGCAGCGTTGAAGAACTAGCGGGAGTGGGAGAGCAGTACTTC
CSVEELAGVGEQYF
>NA|TRBV5-1|TRBJ1-3|many
TGCGCCAGCAGCTCCTTGGCCGGGAGCTCTGGAAACACCATATATTTT
CASSSLAGSSGNTIYF
>TRBD2|TRBV7-3|TRBJ2-1|many
TGTGCCAGCGCCCCCTGGGCGGGCGGGAGAGGCAATGAGCAGTTCTTC
CASAPWAGGRGNEQFF
>TRBD2|TRBV6-1|TRBJ2-1|many
TGTGCCAGCAGTACTAGCGGGAGTACCTACAATGAGCAGTTCTTC
CASSTSGSTYNEQFF
>NA|TRBV6-1|TRBJ1-2|few
TGTGCCAGCAGTTCCCCGGGGCTGATGGATGGCTACACCTTC
CASSSPGLMDGYTF
>NA|TRBV15|TRBJ1-1|NA
TGTGTCACCAGCCGGGGGGGCCTAGGTGAAGCTTTCTTT
CVTSRGGLGEAFF
>NA|TRBV27|TRBJ1-4|many
TGTGCCAGCAGCCCGGACCCTCAGGGCATTAATGAAAAACTGTTTTTT
CASSPDPQGINEKLFF
>TRBD1|TRBV5-1|TRBJ2-6|NA
TGCGCCAGCAGCTTGCGCGTGATGACAGGGATAATCTCTGGGGCCAACGTCCTGACTTTC
CASSLRVMTGIISGANVLTF
>NA|TRBV28|TRBJ1-6|many
TGTGCCAGCAGTTTCCCCCAAGTTGTTATCCTCCACTTT
CASSFPQVVILHF
>NA|TRBV19|TRBJ1-1|many
TGTGCCAGTAGTATCACATTGAACACTGAAGCTTTCTTT
CASSITLNTEAFF
>NA|TRBV18|TRBJ1-6|few
TGTGCCAGCTCACCAATTAACAGCCGGCCAGGGGCAAATTCACCCCTCCACTTT
CASSPINSRPGANSPLHF
>NA|TRBV27|TRBJ2-2|many
TGTGCCAGCAGAACAGGGTTTCGGAACACCGGGGAGCTGTTTTTT
CASRTGFRNTGELFF
>NA|TRBV10-3|TRBJ1-4|many
TGTGCCATCAGTAGGGGGGTTAATGAAAAACTGTTTTTT
CAISRGVNEKLFF
>TRBD2|TRBV20-1|TRBJ2-3|many
TGCAGTGCCACCCCGAGTAGCGGGAGCCACGGTACGCAGTATTTT
CSATPSSGSHGTQYF
>NA|TRBV6-1|TRBJ2-3|few
TGTGCCAGCAGTGAACGGGCAGATACGCAGTATTTT
CASSERADTQYF
>NA|TRBV6-1|TRBJ1-5|few
TGTGCCATTACGGGTTTTAATAGCAATCAGCCCCAGCATTTT
CAITGFNSNQPQHF
>TRBD1|TRBV6-1|TRBJ1-2|many
TGTGCCAGCCTTCTACGGACAGGGCCGGTAGGGTCCTATGGCTACACCTTC
CASLLRTGPVGSYGYTF
>TRBD2|TRBV7-3|TRBJ2-1|many
TGTGCCAGCAGCTCCGGACTAGTTTCTTACAATGAGCAGTTCTTC
CASSSGLVSYNEQFF
>TRBD2|TRBV19|TRBJ2-1|NA
TGTGCCAGTAGTTTACTAGCGGGGGTTCTCAATGAGCAGTTCTTC
CASSLLAGVLNEQFF
>TRBD1|TRBV5-1|TRBJ1-2|many
TGCGCCAGCAGCTTGGAGACAGGGGGCCGTGGCTACACCTTC
CASSLETGGRGYTF
>NA|TRBV6-2/TRBV6-3|TRBJ2-3|few
TGTGCCAGCAGTTACTCTCTCACAGAGGGGACAGATACGCAGTATTTT
CASSYSLTEGTDTQYF
>TRBD2|TRBV6-2/TRBV6-3|TRBJ2-3|many
TGTGCCAGCAGTTACCCCTCTGGGGAAGGGACTAGCGGGAGTCCAGATACGCAGTATTTT
CASSYPSGEGTSGSPDTQYF
>NA|TRBV19|TRBJ2-1|NA
TGTGCCAGTAATATCCAATCGGGAGCCCAGAACAATGAGCAGTTCTTC
CASNIQSGAQNNEQFF
>TRBD1|TRBV2|TRBJ2-2|many
TGTGCCAGCAGTGTTCGGACAGGGGAAACCGGGGAGCTGTTTTTT
CASSVRTGETGELFF
>NA|TRBV4-1|TRBJ2-7|NA
TGCGCCAGCAGCCAAACCGGTCAGGGGGGATACGAGCAGTACTTC
CASSQTGQGGYEQYF
>TRBD2|TRBV7-9|TRBJ2-7|NA
TGTGCCAGCAGCTTATTGCCGGGAGGACCCTACGAGCAGTACTTC
CASSLLPGGPYEQYF
>TRBD1|TRBV30|TRBJ1-3|many
TGTGCCTGGACGCCAGGGGGTGGAAACACCATATATTTT
CAWTPGGGNTIYF
>TRBD1|TRBV9|TRBJ2-1|many
TGTGCCAGCAGCGCACTCCCGGGACAGCGTACCGATGAGCAGTTCTTC
CASSALPGQRTDEQFF
>TRBD1|TRBV9|TRBJ1-2|many
TGTGCCAGCAGAGCACACGGGACAGGGGTTGGCTACACCTTC
CASRAHGTGVGYTF
>NA|TRBV20-1|TRBJ2-1|many
TGCAGTGCTAGGAAGTGGGGGGAGCAGTTCTTC
CSARKWGEQFF
>TRBD2|TRBV7-9|TRBJ2-5|many
TGTGCCAGCCTAGAGGGAGGGGAGACCCAGTACTTC
CASLEGGETQYF
>TRBD1|TRBV14|TRBJ2-2|once
TGTGCCAGCAGACAGGGGCCCCTCACCGGGGAGCTGTTTTTT
CASRQGPLTGELFF
>TRBD2|TRBV7-9|TRBJ2-3|NA
TGTGCCAGCAGCTTATTTGGGTCGGGAGGAGCAGATACGCAGTATTTT
CASSLFGSGGADTQYF
>TRBD1|TRBV19|TRBJ1-6|few
TGTGCCAGTAAATTTGAGACAGGGGGCGGACCCCTCCACTTT
CASKFETGGGPLHF
>NA|TRBV5-1|TRBJ1-1|NA
TGCGCCAGCAGCCCGTTCGGGGGGAAGAACACTGAAGCTTTCTTT
CASSPFGGKNTEAFF
>NA|TRBV30|TRBJ2-5|many
TGTGCCTGGACGTTTCGGGTAACTCGGGAGACCCAGTACTTC
CAWTFRVTRETQYF
>TRBD2|TRBV29-1|TRBJ2-1|many
TGCAGCGTCGAAGCGGGGAGCTCCTACAATGAGCAGTTCTTC
CSVEAGSSYNEQFF
>NA|TRBV4-1|TRBJ1-6|few
TGCGCCAGCAGCCAAGATGGATCAGGGAATAATTCACCCCTCCACTTT
CASSQDGSGNNSPLHF
>NA|TRBV10-3|TRBJ1-5|many
TGTGCCATCAGTGGGGGAGGCTTACCCTATCAGCCCCAGCATTTT
CAISGGGLPYQPQHF
>TRBD2|TRBV12-3/TRBV12-4|TRBJ2-1|many
TGTGCCAGCAGTTTTAGCGGGAGGGCCTATCAGTTCTTC
CASSFSGRAYQFF
>NA|TRBV7-2|TRBJ2-3|NA
TGTGCCAGCAGCTTAGGGGAGTTCACAGATACGCAGTATTTT
CASSLGEFTDTQYF
>NA|TRBV12-3/TRBV12-4|TRBJ1-1|many
TGTGCCAGCAGCACCCGTAGGGGCGAACTGATGAACACTGAAGCTTTCTTT
CASSTRRGELMNTEAFF
>TRBD2|TRBV7-2|TRBJ2-5|NA
TGTGCCATCAGGTCTACGGGACTAGAGGTCCGGGAGACCCAGTACTTC
CAIRSTGLEVRETQYF
>NA|TRBV6-5|TRBJ1-1|few
TGTGCCAGCAGTTACCGTCAGGGGAACACTGAAGCTTTCTTT
CASSYRQGNTEAFF